The entry below describes one T cell receptor beta chain. This record comes from a study of technical replicates of blood from a few donors. The V gene's germline CDR1 is SGHRS and CDR2 YFSETQ. V lost 2 bases and J lost 6, with 13 bases in between. The CDR3 is 14 amino acids. TCRdb's table, derived via immunoSEQ multiplex PCR, lists solely in-frame clones and lacks some. The data show 45,000 to 60,000 clones, approximately 94% seen once. The chain has TRBV5-1 and TRBJ2-3, with D hard to call. Input material: PBMCs. This receptor was taken from a human donor in good health. Some clones in this sample may be carry-over from other donors' samples. CDR3 region: CASSFRSLGDTQYF. The CDR3 coding sequence is TGCGCCAGCAGCTTTCGGAGCCTTGGGGATACGCAGTATTTT.